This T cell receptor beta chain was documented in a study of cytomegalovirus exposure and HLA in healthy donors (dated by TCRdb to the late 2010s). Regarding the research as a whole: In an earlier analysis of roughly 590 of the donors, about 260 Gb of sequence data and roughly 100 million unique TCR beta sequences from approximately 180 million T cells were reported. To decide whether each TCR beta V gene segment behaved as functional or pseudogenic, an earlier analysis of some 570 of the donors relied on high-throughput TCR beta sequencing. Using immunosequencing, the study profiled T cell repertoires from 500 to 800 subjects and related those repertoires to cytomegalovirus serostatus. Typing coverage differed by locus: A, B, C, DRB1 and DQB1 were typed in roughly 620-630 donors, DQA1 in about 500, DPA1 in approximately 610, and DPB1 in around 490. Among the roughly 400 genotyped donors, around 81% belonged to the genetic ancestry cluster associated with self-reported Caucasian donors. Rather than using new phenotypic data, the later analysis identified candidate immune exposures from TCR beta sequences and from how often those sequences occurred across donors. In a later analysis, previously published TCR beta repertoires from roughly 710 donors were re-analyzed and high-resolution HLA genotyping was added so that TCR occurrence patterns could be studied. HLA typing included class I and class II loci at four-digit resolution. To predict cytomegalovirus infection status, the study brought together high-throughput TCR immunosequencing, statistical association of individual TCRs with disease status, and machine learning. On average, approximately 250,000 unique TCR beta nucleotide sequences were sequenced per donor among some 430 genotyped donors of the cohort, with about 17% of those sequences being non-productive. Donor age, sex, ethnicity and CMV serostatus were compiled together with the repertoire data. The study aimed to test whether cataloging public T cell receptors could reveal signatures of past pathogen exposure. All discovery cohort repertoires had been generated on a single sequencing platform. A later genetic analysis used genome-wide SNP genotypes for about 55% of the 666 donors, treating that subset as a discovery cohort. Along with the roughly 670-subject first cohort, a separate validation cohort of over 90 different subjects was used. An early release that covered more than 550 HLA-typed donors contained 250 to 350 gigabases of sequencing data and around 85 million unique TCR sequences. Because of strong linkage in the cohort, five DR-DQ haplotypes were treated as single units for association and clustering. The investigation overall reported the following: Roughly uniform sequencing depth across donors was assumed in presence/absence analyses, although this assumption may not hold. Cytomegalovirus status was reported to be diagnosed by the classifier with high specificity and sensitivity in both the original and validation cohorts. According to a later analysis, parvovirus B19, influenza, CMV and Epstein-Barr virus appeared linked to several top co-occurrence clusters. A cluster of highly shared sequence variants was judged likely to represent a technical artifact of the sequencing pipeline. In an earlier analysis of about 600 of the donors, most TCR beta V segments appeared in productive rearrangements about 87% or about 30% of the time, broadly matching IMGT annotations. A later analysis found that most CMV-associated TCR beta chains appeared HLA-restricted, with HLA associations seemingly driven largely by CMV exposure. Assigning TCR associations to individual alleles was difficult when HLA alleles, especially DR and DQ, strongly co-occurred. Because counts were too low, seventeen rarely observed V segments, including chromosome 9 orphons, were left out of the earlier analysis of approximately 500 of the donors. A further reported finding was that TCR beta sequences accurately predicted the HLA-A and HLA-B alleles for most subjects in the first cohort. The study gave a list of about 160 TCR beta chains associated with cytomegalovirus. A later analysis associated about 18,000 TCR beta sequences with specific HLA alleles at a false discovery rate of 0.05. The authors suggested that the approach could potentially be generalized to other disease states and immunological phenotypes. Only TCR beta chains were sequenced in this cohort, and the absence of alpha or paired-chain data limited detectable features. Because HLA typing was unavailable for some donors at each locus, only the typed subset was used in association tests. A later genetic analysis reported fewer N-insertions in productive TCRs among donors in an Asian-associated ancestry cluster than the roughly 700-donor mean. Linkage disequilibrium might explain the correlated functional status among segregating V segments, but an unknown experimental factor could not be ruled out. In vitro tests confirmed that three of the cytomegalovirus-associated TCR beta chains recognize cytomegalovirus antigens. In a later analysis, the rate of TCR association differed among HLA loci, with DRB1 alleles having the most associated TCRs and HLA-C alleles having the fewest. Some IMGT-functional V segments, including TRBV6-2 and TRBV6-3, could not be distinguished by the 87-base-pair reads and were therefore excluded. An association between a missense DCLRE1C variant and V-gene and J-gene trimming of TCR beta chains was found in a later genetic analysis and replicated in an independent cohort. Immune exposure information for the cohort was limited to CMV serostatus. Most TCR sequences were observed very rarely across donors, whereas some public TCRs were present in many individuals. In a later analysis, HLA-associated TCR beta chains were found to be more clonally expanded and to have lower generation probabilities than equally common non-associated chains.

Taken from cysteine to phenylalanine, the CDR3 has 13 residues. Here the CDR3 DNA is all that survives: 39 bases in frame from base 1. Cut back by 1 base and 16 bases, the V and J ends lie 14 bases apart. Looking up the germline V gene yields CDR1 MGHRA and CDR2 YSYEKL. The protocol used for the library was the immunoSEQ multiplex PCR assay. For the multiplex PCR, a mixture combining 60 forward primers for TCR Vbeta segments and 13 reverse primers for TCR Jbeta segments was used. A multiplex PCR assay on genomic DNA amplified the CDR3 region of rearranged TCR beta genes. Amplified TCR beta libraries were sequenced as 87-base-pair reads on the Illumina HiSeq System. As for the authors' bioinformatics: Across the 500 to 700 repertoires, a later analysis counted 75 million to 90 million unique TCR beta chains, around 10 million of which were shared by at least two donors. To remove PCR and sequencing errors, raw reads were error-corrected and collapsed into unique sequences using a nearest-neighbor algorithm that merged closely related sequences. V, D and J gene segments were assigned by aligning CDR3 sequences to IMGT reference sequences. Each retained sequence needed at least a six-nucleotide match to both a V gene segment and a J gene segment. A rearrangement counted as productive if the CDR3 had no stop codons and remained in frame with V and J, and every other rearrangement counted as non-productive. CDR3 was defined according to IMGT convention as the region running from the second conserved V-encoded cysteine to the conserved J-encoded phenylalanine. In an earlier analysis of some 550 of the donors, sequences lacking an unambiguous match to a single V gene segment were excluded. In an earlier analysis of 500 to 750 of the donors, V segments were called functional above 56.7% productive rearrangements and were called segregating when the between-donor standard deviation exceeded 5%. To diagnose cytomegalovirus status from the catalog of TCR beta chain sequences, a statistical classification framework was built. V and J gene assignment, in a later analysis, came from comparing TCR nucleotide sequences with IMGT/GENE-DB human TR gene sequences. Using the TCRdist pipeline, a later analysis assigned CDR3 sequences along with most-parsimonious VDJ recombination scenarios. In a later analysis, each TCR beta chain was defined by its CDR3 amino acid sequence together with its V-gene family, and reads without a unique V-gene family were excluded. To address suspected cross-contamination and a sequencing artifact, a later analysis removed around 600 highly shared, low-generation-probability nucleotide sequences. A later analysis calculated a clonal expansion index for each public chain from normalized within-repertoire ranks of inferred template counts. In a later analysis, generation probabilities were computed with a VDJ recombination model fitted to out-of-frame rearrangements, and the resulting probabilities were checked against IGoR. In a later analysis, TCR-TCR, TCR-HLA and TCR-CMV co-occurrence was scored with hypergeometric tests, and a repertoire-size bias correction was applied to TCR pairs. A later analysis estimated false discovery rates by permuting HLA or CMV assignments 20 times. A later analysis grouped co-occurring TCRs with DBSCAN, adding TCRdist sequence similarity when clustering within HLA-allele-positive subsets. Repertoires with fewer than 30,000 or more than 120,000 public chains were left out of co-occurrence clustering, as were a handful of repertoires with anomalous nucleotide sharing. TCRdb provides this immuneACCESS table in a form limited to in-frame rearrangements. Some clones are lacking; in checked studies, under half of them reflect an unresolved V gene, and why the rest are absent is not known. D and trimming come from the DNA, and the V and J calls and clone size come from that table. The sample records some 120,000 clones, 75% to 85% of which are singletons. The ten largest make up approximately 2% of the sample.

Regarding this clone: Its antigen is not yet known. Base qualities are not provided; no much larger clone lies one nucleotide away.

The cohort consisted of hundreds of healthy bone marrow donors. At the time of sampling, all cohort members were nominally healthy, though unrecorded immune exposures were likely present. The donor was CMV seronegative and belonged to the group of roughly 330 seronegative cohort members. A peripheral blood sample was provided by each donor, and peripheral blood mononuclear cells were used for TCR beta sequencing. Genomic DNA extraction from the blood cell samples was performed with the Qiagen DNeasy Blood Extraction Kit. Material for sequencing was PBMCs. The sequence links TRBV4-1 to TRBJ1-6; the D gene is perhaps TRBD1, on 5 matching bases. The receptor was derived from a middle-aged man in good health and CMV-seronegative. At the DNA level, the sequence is TGCGCCAGCAGCCAAGCCCCGGGGGACCTACTCCACTTT. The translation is CASSQAPGDLLHF.